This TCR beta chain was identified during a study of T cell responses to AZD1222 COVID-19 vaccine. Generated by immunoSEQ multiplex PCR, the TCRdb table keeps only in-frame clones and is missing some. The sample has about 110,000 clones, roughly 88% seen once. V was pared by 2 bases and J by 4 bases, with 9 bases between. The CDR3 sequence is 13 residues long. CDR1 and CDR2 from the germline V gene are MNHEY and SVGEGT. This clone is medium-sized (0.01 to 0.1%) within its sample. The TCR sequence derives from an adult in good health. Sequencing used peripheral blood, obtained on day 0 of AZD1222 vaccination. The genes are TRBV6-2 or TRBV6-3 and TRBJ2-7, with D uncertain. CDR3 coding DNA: TGTGCCAGCAGTTACGACAACTGGTACGAGCAGTACTTC. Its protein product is CASSYDNWYEQYF.